The 7 T cell receptor beta chains below come from one sample, sequenced in a study of CD8 T cells in Susac syndrome. RNA was extracted with the RNeasy kit, and a quantity of about 0.45 to 1 ug was reverse transcribed using random hexamers. TCRdb re-analysed the immunoSEQ multiplex PCR reads in MiXCR, keeping a single row per CDR3 protein. The sample lists about 120,000 distinct CDR3 sequences; just under 95% were seen once. Input material: CD8+ T cells from PBMCs. These TCRs come from a human donor with Susac syndrome.

A note on this clonotype: In this CDR3 the conserved last residue, phenylalanine or tryptophan, is missing, so a read error is likely. The limits of the CDR3 on the DNA are not certain, so only TCRdb's listed CDR3 is given. CDR3 sequence reads: CASSRTGWNQPQHT. The chain carries TRBV2 and TRBJ1-5; the table's D call TRBD1 went unverified against the DNA. From its first to its last residue, the CDR3 has 14 amino acids. The germline gives CDR1 SNHLY, CDR2 FYNNEI.

The chain carries TRBV12-3 or TRBV12-4 and TRBJ2-7; no definite D call. Trimming shortened V by 7 bases and J by 0 bases, and 7 bases separated the two germline ends. The CDR3 loop spans 12 amino acids. The CDR3 loop reads CASTSVSYEQYF. The CDR3 region has the DNA TGTGCCAGCACCTCGGTCTCCTACGAGCAGTACTTC.

The chain carries TRBV2 and TRBJ2-3; 10 positions agree with TRBD2. V shed 8 bases, J shed 0 bases, and the junction held 5 bases outside the gene matches. The CDR3 runs 15 residues. In germline, CDR1 is SNHLY, CDR2 FYNNEI. CDR3 nucleotides: TGTGCCAGCGGGACTAGCGTTGCTAGCACAGATACGCAGTATTTT. Protein: CASGTSVASTDTQYF.

This clonotype occurred once. V and J are TRBV2 and TRBJ2-1; the match to TRBD1 covers 8 bases. Looked up from germline, CDR1 is SNHLY and CDR2 is FYNNEI. The CDR3 covers 14 residues. The J segment lost 3 bases and the V segment lost 8 bases, leaving 6 bases of the junction unmatched. CDR3 nucleotides: TGTGCCAGCGCGCTCGGACAGGGCTACAATGAGCAGTTCTTC. Protein sequence: CASALGQGYNEQFF.

This clonotype was found a few times. The CDR3 is CASSDSSGGTDTQYF. CDR3 nucleotide sequence: TGTGCCAGCAGTGACTCTAGCGGGGGCACAGATACGCAGTATTTT. The gene calls are TRBV6-4 and TRBJ2-3, with 8 bases identical to TRBD2. CDR3 size: 15 residues. Germline V CDR1 and CDR2: MRHNA, SNTAGT. The V gene end was trimmed by 0 bases and the J gene end by 1 base; junction bases not matched to a gene: 0.

The chain recombines TRBV3-1 with TRBJ2-7; D unclear. The CDR3 has 12 amino acids. V lost 3 bases and J 2 bases, leaving 5 bases between the germline ends. Germline V gene sequence: CDR1 LGHDT, CDR2 YNNKEL (reference sequence). For the CDR3, the DNA is TGTGCCAGCAGCCATGGGGCCTACGAGCAGTACTTC. Encoded protein: CASSHGAYEQYF.

This clonotype was counted a single time. The chain employs TRBV29-1 and TRBJ2-7; unclear D gene. This CDR3 contains 13 residues. Germline CDR1 SQVTM, CDR2 ANQGSEA. V lost 7 bases to trimming and J lost 0 bases, with 13 bases between them. The CDR3 is CSALDGSSYEQYF. The CDR3 DNA is TGCAGCGCGCTAGACGGTTCCTCCTACGAGCAGTACTTC.